This T cell receptor (beta chain) was captured in a study of T cells in Graves' hyperthyroidism and ophthalmopathy. Study as a whole: Peripheral blood was secured at the point of initial diagnosis, before any treatment. Findings of the study overall: Also found in blood were most expanded thyroid clonotypes above 0.001. Ophthalmopathy got predicted by the model a median about six months before its onset.

Many counts were recorded for this clonotype. As yet, its antigen is unknown. Researchers took RNA transcripts and amplified the TCR beta CDR3 regions from them. TCR CDR3 underwent first-round RT-PCR with the HTBI primer set. One entry per CDR3 protein, called by TCRdb with MiXCR from the multiplex PCR reads. The data contain around 480,000 distinct CDR3 sequences, around 15% of them singletons. PBMCs were derived from more than 8 ml fresh peripheral blood. The CDR3 totals 13 residues. Trimming took off 1 base at V and 4 bases at J, with 8 bases between the two ends. CDR1 is SGHRS, CDR2 YFSETQ, per germline.

Sequences were obtained from blood. The clonotype originates from a woman aged 18 to 35 with Graves' hyperthyroidism. The J gene is TRBJ2-5, the V gene TRBV5-1, with D uncertain. CDR3 region: CASSLTPPETQYF. CDR3 bases: TGCGCCAGCAGCTTGACTCCGCCAGAGACCCAGTACTTC.